This TCR beta chain was sequenced during a study of shared clonotypes between healthy human individuals. Whole-study findings and limits: Some clonotypes were shared by all four sorted-subset donors, while others were not shared. The non-shared ones had lower generation probabilities than the shared ones. Naive subsets usually exceeded memory subsets in estimated richness.

Worth noting for this clone: Its matching antigen is unknown.

Investigators divided CD4+ cells into CD45RA+ naive and CD45RA-negative memory subsets. Clones were sequenced by immunoSEQ multiplex PCR, and TCRdb holds only the in-frame ones, with some missing. This table holds 2,100,000 or so clones, more than 90% found once. CDR1 SGDLS and CDR2 YYNGEE come from the germline V gene. This CDR3 has 13 amino acids. Trimming pared 0 bases from V and 5 bases from J, leaving 6 bases between. V usage is TRBV9 and J usage is TRBJ2-1; D is undetermined. The sample was naive CD4+ T cells sorted from blood. As for subset: CD45RA+ positively selected. The TCR originated in a man younger than 35 in good health. CDR3 residues: CASSVDRHNEQFF. The CDR3 DNA is TGTGCCAGCAGCGTAGACCGTCACAATGAGCAGTTCTTC. Filled out from reference TRBV9 and TRBJ2-1, the complete variable domain reads DSGVTQTPKHLITATGQRVTLRCSPRSGDLSVYWYQQSLDQGLQFLIQYYNGEERAKGNILERFSAQQFPDLHSELNLSSLELGDSALYFCASSVDRHNEQFFGPGTRLTVL.